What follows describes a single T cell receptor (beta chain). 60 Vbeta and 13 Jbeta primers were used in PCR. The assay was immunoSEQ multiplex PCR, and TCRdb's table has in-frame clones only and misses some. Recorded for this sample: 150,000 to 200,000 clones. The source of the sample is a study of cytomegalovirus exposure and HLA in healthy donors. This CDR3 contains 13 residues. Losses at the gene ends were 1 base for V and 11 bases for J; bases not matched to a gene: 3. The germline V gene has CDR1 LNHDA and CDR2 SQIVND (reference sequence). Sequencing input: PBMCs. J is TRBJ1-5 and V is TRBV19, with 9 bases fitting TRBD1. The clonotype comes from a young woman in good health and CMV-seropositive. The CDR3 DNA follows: TGTGCCAGTAGTATAGCCAGACAGGGGGCCCAGCATTTT. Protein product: CASSIARQGAQHF.